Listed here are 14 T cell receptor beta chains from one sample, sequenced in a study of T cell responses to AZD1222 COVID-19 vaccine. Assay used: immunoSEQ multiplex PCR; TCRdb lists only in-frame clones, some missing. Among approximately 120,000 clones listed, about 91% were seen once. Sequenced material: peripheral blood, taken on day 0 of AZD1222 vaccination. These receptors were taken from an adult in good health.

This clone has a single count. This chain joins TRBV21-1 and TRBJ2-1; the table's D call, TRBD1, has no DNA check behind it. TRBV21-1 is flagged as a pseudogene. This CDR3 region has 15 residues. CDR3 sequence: CASSANRDSNNEQFF. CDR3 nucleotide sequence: TGTGCCAGCAGCGCAAACCGGGACAGCAACAATGAGCAGTTCTTC.

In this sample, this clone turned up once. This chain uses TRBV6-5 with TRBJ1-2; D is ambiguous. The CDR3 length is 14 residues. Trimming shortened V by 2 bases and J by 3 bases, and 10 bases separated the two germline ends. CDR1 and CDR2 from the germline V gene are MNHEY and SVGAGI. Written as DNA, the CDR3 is TGTGCCAGCAGTTACGGTGGCAGCCACTATGGCTACACCTTC. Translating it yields CASSYGGSHYGYTF.

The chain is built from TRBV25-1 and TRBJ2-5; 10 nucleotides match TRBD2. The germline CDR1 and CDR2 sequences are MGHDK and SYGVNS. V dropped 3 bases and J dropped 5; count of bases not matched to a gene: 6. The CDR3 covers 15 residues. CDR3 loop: CASSESSGSGETQYF. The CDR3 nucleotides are TGTGCCAGCAGTGAGTCTAGCGGGAGCGGCGAGACCCAGTACTTC.

The CDR3 DNA reads as TGTGCCAGCAGTCTTCGGACAGGGAACACTGAAGCTTTCTTT. This gives the protein CASSLRTGNTEAFF. The chain carries TRBV3-1 (or the pseudogene TRBV3-2) and TRBJ1-1; the match to TRBD1 covers 7 bases. This CDR3 is 14 amino acids long. J lost 1 base, V lost 6 bases, and 5 bases had no gene match. Germline loops: CDR1 LGHDT, CDR2 YNNKEL (reference sequence).

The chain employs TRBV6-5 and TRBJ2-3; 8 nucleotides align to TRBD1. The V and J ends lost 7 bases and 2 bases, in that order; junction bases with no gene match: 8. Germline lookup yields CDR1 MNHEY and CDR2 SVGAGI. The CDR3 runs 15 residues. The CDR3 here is CASILTGDPTDTQYF. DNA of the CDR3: TGTGCCAGCATATTGACAGGGGACCCCACAGATACGCAGTATTTT.

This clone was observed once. This chain's CDR3 is CASSMFSGQLGSPLHF. The CDR3 nucleotides are TGTGCCAGTAGTATGTTCTCCGGACAGTTAGGCTCACCCCTCCACTTT. The chain has TRBV19 and TRBJ1-6, with D maybe TRBD1 (6 bases). Germline lookup yields CDR1 LNHDA and CDR2 SQIVND (reference sequence). The CDR3 is made up of 16 amino acids. V gave up 3 bases and J gave up 10 bases, with 19 bases separating them. Full variable domain (outside the CDR3, taken from reference TRBV19 and TRBJ1-6): DGGITQSPKYLFRKEGQNVTLSCEQNLNHDAMYWYRQDPGQGLRLIYYSQIVNDFQKGDIAEGYSVSREKKESFPLTVTSAQKNPTAFYLCASSMFSGQLGSPLHFGNGTRLTVT.

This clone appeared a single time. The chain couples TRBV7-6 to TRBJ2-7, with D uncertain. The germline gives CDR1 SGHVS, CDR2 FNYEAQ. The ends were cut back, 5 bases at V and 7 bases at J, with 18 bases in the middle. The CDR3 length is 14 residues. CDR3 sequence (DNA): TGTGCCAGCAGCCCTGGACCCGTTGGCCCAGAGCAGTACTTC. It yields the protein CASSPGPVGPEQYF.

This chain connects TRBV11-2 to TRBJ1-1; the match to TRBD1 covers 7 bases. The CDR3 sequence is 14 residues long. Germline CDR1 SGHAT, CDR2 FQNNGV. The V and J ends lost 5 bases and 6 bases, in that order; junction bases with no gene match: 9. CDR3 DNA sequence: TGTGCCAGCAGCCCCGGACAGGTTATCGCTGAAGCTTTCTTT. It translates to CASSPGQVIAEAFF.

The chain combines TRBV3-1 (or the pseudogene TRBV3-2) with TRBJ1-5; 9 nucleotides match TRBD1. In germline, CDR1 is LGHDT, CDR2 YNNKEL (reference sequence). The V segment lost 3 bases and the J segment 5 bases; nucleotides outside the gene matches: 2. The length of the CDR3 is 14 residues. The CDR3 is CASSQGQGYQPQHF. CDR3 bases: TGTGCCAGCAGCCAGGGACAGGGATATCAGCCCCAGCATTTT.

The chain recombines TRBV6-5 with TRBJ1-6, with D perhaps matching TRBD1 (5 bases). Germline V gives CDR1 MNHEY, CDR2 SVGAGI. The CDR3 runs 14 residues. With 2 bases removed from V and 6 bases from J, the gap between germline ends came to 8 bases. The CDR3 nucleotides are TGTGCCAGCAGTTACCGCGACAGTAATTCACCCCTCCACTTT. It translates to CASSYRDSNSPLHF.

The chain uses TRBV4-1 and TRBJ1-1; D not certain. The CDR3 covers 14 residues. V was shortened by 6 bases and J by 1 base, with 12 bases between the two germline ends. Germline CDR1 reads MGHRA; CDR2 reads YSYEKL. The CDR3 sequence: CASSLLEGNTEAFF. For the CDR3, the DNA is TGCGCCAGCAGTCTCCTTGAGGGGAACACTGAAGCTTTCTTT.

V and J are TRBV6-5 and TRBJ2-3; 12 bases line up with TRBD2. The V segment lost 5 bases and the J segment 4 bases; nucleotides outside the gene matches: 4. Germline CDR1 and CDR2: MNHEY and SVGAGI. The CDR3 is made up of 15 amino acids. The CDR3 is CASSLAGGRADTQYF. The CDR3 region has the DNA TGTGCCAGCAGTCTAGCGGGGGGGCGGGCAGATACGCAGTATTTT.

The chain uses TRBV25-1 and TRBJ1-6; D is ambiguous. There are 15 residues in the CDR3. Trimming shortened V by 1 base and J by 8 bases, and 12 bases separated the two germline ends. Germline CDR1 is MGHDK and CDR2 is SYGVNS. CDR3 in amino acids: CASSESTWGDSPLHF. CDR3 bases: TGTGCCAGCAGTGAATCTACTTGGGGTGATTCACCCCTCCACTTT.

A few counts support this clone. The chain's CDR3 is CASSQDRASSSYEQYF. Written as DNA, the CDR3 is TGCGCCAGCAGCCAAGATAGGGCCTCAAGCTCCTACGAGCAGTACTTC. The V gene is TRBV4-1, the J gene TRBJ2-7; no definite D call. The CDR3 has 16 amino acids. Per germline, CDR1 MGHRA and CDR2 YSYEKL. Between the trimmed V and J ends, which lost 0 bases and 0 bases, there was a span of 12 bases.